Below are 11 T cell receptor beta chains sequenced from a single sample in a study of blood T cells in healthy people across ages. The use of a sample-barcoded 5' primer and a J-beta primer mix characterized a second PCR of 7 to 11 cycles. Each CDR3 protein gets one entry after TCRdb re-called the 5' RACE reads with MiXCR. The data contain about 1.8 million distinct CDR3 sequences, around 48% of them singletons. Material for sequencing was blood. The receptors come from a woman in her thirties or forties in good health.

V and J are TRBV20-1 and TRBJ2-7; weak D call: TRBD2 (6 bases). The J call may be in error: the DNA end matches TRBJ2-5 better. The CDR3 has 13 residues. CDR1 is DFQATT and CDR2 is SNEGSKA in the germline V gene (reference sequence). The CDR3: CSASEGGGETQYF. In nucleotides, the CDR3 is TGCAGTGCTAGTGAAGGCGGAGGGGAGACCCAGTACTTC.

This clonotype appeared a single time. The chain recombines TRBV5-1 with TRBJ2-5; D not certain. The V end was cut by 0 bases, the J end by 4 bases, with 10 bases between. From germline, CDR1 is SGHRS and CDR2 YFSETQ. The CDR3 runs to 14 residues. DNA of the CDR3: TGCGCCAGCAGCTTGGCGGCACAAAGAGAGACCCAGTACTTC. This gives the protein CASSLAAQRETQYF.

This clonotype was seen only a few times. The rearrangement links TRBV20-1 to TRBJ2-7, with a possible D match to TRBD2 (6 bases). Germline V gene lookup returns CDR1 DFQATT and CDR2 SNEGSKA (reference sequence). The CDR3 totals 15 residues. V was shortened by 0 bases and J by 0 bases, with 12 bases between the two germline ends. The CDR3 nucleotides are TGCAGTGCTAGAGATCTCCGCGGGGACTCCTACGAGCAGTACTTC. Translated: CSARDLRGDSYEQYF.

The CDR3 region has the DNA TGCAGTGCTAGAGGGCTTAGACGACAGTCAACCTACGAGCAGTACTTC. This translates into CSARGLRRQSTYEQYF. This chain connects TRBV20-1 to TRBJ2-4; perhaps TRBD1 as D (5 bases). The J call could be wrong; TRBJ2-7 is a better fit for the DNA end. CDR3 size: 16 residues. In germline, CDR1 is DFQATT, CDR2 SNEGSKA (reference sequence).

J is TRBJ2-3 and V is TRBV5-1; 10 nucleotides agree with TRBD2. The germline gives CDR1 SGHRS, CDR2 YFSETQ. CDR3 length: 20 residues. The trim removed 0 bases at V and 0 bases at J, leaving 13 bases unmatched. CDR3 residues: CASSLAIAGGILISTDTQYF. The CDR3 nucleotides read TGCGCCAGCAGCTTGGCGATAGCGGGGGGAATACTGATAAGCACAGATACGCAGTATTTT. Looking up the rest from reference TRBV5-1 and TRBJ2-3 gives the full variable domain: KAGVTQTPRYLIKTRGQQVTLSCSPISGHRSVSWYQQTPGQGLQFLFEYFSETQRNKGNFPGRFSGRQFSNSRSEMNVSTLELGDSALYLCASSLAIAGGILISTDTQYFGPGTRLTVL.

This clonotype was seen more than once but under ten times. This chain joins TRBV11-2 and TRBJ2-7; 8 nucleotides match TRBD2. The trim removed 1 base at V and 2 bases at J, leaving 4 bases unmatched. In germline, CDR1 is SGHAT, CDR2 FQNNGV. This CDR3 region has 15 residues. The CDR3 DNA reads as TGTGCCAGCAGCTTAGGGGGTAGCGGGGCCTACGAGCAGTACTTC. Translating gives CASSLGGSGAYEQYF.

V and J are TRBV12-3 or TRBV12-4 and TRBJ2-3; D is undetermined. V lost 1 base and J lost 0, with 8 bases in between. The CDR3 length is 15 residues. This CDR3 reads CASSLEDGSTDTQYF. CDR3 nucleotides: TGTGCCAGCAGTTTAGAGGACGGAAGCACAGATACGCAGTATTTT.

V usage is TRBV20-1 and J usage is TRBJ1-4; 10 bases match TRBD1. The germline CDR1 and CDR2 sequences are DFQATT and SNEGSKA (reference sequence). With 2 bases clipped from V and 5 bases from J, the junction kept 2 bases outside the gene matches. This CDR3 is built from 14 residues. CDR3 coding DNA: TGCAGTGCTAGACGGGACAGGGGAAATGAAAAACTGTTTTTT. It codes for CSARRDRGNEKLFF.

This clonotype occurred a few times. The rearrangement links TRBV10-3 to TRBJ1-2; D not resolved. The CDR3 spans 13 residues. Looked up from germline, CDR1 is ENHRY and CDR2 is SYGVKD. The V gene lost 4 bases and the J gene lost 5 bases, with 11 bases spanning the gap. The chain's CDR3 is CAISGVREYGYTF. For the CDR3, the DNA is TGTGCCATCAGTGGGGTACGGGAATATGGCTACACCTTC.

V gene TRBV27 combines with J gene TRBJ1-4; TRBD1 aligns across 7 bases. This CDR3 has 13 residues. Germline V CDR1 and CDR2: MNHEY, SMNVEV (reference sequence). V gave up 9 bases and J gave up 4 bases; unmatched junction bases: 5. The CDR3, as DNA: TGTGCCAGTCAGGGGGACCTTAATGAAAAACTGTTTTTT. Translation: CASQGDLNEKLFF.

This chain connects TRBV12-3 or TRBV12-4 to TRBJ1-2; D is perhaps TRBD1 (5 bases). CDR3 length equals 12 residues. With 6 bases removed from V and 7 bases from J, the gap between germline ends came to 12 bases. The CDR3 protein is CASRGTPGGYTF. CDR3 nucleotides: TGTGCCAGCAGGGGGACTCCAGGTGGCTACACCTTC.